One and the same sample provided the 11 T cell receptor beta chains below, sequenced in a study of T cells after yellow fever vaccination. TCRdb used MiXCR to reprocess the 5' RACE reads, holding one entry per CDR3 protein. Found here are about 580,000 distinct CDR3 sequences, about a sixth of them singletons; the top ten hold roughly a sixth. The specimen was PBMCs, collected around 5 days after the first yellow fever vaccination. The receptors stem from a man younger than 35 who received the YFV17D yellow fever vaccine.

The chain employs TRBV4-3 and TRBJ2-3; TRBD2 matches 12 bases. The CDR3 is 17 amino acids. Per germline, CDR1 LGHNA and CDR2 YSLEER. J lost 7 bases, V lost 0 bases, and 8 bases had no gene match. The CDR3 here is CASSQDHTSGGRNTQYF. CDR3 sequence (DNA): TGCGCCAGCAGCCAAGATCACACTAGCGGGGGGCGAAATACGCAGTATTTT.

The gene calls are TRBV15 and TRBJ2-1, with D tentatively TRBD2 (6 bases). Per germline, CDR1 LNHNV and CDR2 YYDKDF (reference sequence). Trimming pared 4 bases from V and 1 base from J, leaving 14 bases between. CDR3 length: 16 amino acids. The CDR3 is CATSTGRTISYNEQFF. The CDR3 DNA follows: TGTGCCACCAGCACCGGAAGGACTATATCCTACAATGAGCAGTTCTTC.

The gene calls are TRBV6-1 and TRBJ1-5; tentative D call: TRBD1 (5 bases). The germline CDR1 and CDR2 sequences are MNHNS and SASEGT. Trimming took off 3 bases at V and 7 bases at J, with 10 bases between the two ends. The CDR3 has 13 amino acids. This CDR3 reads CASSDQGLQPQHF. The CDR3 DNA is TGTGCCAGCAGTGACCAGGGCCTACAGCCCCAGCATTTT.

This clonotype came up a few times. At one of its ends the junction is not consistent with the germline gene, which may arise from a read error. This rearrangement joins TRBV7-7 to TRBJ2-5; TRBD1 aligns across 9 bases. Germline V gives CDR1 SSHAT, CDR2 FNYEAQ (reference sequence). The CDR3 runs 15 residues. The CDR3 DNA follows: TGTGCTAGCAGTCGTGGACAGGGGTACGGAGAGACCCAGTACTTC. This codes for CASSRGQGYGETQYF.

The CDR3 DNA reads as TGTGCCAGCAGCCCCCTTCAAGCGGGAATCGCCGGGGAGCTGTTTTTT. It codes for CASSPLQAGIAGELFF. J is TRBJ2-2 and V is TRBV9, with TRBD2 matching 7 bases. V trimming: 4 bases; J trimming: 6 bases; junction bases outside the gene matches: 12. This CDR3 is 16 amino acids long. Germline V gene lookup returns CDR1 SGDLS and CDR2 YYNGEE.

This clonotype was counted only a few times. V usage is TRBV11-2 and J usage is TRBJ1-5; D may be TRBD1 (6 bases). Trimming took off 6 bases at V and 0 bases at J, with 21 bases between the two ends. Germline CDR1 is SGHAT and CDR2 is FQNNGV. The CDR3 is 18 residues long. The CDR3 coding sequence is TGTGCCAGCAGTTTATCCGACAGGACCTTCTTTAGCAATCAGCCCCAGCATTTT. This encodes CASSLSDRTFFSNQPQHF.

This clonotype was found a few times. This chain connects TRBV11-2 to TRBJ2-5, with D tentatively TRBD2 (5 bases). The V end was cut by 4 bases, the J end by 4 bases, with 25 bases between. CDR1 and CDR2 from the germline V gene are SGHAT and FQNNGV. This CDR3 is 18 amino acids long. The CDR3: CASSSLVSRDTIGETQYF. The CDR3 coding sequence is TGTGCCAGCAGCTCCTTAGTTTCCCGGGATACAATCGGAGAGACCCAGTACTTC.

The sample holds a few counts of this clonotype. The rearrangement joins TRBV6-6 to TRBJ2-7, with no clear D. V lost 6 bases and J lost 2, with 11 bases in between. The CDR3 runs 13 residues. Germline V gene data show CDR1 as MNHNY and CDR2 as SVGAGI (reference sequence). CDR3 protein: CASSPRTPYEQYF. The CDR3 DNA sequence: TGTGCCAGCAGCCCCAGGACCCCCTACGAGCAGTACTTC.

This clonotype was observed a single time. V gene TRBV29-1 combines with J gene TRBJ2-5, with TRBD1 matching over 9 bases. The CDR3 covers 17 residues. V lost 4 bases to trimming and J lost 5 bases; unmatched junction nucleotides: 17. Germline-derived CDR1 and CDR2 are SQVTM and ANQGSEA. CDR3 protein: CSVVSNGGTGFVETQYF. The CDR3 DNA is TGCAGCGTTGTGTCCAACGGCGGGACAGGGTTTGTGGAGACCCAGTACTTC.

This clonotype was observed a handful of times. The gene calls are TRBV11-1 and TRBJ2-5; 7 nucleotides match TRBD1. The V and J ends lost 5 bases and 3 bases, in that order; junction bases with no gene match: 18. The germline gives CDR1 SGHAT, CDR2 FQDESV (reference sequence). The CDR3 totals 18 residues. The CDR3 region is CASSPKNAVGTAKETQYF. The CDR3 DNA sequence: TGTGCCAGCAGCCCCAAAAATGCGGTCGGGACAGCCAAAGAGACCCAGTACTTC.

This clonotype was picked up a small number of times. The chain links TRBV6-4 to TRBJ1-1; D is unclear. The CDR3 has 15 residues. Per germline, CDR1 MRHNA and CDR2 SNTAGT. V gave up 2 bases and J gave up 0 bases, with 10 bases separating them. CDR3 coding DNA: TGTGCCAGCAGTGACACCGCGGCTCTGAACACTGAAGCTTTCTTT. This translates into CASSDTAALNTEAFF.